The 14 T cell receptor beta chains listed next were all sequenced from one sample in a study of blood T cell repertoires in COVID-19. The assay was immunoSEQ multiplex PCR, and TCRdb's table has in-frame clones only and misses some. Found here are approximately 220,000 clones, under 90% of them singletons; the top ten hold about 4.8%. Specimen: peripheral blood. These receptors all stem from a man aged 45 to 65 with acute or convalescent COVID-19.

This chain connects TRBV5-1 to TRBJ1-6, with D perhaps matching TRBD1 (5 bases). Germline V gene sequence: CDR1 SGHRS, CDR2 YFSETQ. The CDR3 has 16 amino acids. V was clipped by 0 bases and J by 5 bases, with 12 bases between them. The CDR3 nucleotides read TGCGCCAGCAGCTTGGGACAGCGCATTAATAATTCACCCCTCCACTTT. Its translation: CASSLGQRINNSPLHF.

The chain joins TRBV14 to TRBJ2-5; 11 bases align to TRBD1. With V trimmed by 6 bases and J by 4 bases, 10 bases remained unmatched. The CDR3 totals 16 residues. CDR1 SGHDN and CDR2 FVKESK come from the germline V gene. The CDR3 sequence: CASSFRTGGFGETQYF. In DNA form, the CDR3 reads TGTGCCAGCAGTTTCCGGACAGGGGGCTTCGGAGAGACCCAGTACTTC.

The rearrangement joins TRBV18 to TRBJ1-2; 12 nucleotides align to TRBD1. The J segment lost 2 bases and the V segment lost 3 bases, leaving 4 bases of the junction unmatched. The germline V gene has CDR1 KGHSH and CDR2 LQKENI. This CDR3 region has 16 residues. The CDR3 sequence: CASSPGTGGTNYGYTF. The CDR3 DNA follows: TGTGCCAGCTCACCCGGGACAGGGGGCACGAACTATGGCTACACCTTC.

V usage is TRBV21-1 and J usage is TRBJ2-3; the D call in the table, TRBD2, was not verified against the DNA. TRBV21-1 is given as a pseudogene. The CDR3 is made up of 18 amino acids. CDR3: CASSKGTSGGSSTDTQYF. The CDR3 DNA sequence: TGTGCCAGCAGCAAAGGGACTAGCGGGGGGTCTAGCACAGATACGCAGTATTTT.

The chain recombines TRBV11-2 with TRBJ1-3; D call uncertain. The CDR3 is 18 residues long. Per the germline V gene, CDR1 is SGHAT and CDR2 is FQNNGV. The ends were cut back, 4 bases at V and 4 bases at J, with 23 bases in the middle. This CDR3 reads CASSWSDRIYSGGNTIYF. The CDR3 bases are TGTGCCAGCAGCTGGAGCGACCGAATCTACAGCGGGGGAAACACCATATATTTT.

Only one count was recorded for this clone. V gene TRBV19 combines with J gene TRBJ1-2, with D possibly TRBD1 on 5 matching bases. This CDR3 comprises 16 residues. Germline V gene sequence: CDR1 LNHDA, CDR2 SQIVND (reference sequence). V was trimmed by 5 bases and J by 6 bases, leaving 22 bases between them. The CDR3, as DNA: TGTGCCAGTAGTCGGGGGATGAGGTATATAGGGGATGGCTACACCTTC. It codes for CASSRGMRYIGDGYTF. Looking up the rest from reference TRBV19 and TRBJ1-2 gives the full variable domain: DGGITQSPKYLFRKEGQNVTLSCEQNLNHDAMYWYRQDPGQGLRLIYYSQIVNDFQKGDIAEGYSVSREKKESFPLTVTSAQKNPTAFYLCASSRGMRYIGDGYTFGSGTRLTVV.

The DNA of the CDR3 is TGCGCCAGCAGCCAAGATGGAAGACGGGTCTACAATGAGCAGTTCTTC. Translation: CASSQDGRRVYNEQFF. The chain couples TRBV4-1 to TRBJ2-1; D not resolved. V lost 0 bases to trimming and J lost 3 bases, with 12 bases between them. Germline V CDR1 and CDR2: MGHRA, YSYEKL. The CDR3 sequence is 16 residues long.

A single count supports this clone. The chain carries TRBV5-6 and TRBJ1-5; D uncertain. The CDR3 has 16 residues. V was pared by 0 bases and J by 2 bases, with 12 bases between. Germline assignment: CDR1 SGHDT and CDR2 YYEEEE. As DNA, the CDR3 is TGTGCCAGCAGCTTGGCCACGGGGATTCGCAATCAGCCCCAGCATTTT. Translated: CASSLATGIRNQPQHF.

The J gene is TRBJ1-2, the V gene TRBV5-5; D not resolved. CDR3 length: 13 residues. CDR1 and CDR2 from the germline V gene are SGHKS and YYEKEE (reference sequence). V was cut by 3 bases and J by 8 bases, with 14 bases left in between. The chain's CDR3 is CASSSDPLAGYTF. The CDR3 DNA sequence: TGTGCCAGCAGCTCCGACCCTCTAGCCGGCTACACCTTC.

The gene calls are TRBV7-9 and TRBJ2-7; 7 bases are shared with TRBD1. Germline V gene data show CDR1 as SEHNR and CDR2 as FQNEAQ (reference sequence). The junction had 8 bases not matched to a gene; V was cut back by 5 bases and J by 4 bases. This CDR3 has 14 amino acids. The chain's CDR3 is CASSPPTGTYEQYF. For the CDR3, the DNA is TGTGCCAGCAGCCCCCCGACAGGGACGTACGAGCAGTACTTC.

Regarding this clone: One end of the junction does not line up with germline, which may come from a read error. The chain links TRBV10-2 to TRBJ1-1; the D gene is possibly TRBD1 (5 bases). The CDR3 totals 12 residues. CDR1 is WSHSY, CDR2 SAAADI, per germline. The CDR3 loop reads CASSGQNSEAFF. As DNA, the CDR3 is TGCGCCAGCAGTGGACAGAACTCTGAAGCTTTCTTT.

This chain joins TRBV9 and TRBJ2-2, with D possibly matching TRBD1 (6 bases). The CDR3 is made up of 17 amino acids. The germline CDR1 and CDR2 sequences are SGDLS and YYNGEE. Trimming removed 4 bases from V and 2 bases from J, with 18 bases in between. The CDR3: CASSRHTGLVNTGELFF. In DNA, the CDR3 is TGTGCCAGCAGCAGACACACAGGGCTGGTAAACACCGGGGAGCTGTTTTTT.

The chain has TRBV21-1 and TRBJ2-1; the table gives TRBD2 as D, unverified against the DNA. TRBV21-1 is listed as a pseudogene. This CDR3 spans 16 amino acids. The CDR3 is CASSKSYRGPEHEQFF. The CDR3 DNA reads TGTGCCAGCAGCAAATCATATCGAGGCCCCGAGCATGAGCAGTTCTTC.

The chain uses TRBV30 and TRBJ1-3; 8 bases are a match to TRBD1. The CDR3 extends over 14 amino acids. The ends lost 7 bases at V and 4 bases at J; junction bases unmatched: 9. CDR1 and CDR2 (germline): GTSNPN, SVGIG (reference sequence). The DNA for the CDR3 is TGTGCCTCTGCAACAGGGGGTGGAGGAAACACCATATATTTT. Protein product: CASATGGGGNTIYF.